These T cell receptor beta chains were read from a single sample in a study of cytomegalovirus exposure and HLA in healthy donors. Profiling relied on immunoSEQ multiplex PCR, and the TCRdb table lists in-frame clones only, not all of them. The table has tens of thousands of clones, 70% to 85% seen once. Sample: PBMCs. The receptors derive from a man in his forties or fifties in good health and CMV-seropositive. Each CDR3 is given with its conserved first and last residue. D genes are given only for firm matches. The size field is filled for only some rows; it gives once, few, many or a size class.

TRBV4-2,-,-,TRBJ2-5,TGTGCCAGCAGCCAAGACAGGGCAGAGACCCAGTACTTC,CASSQDRAETQYF
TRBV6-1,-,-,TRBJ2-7,TGTGCCAGCAGTGACTCAGGTCCCACCTACGAGCAGTACTTC,CASSDSGPTYEQYF
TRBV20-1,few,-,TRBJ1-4,TGCAGTGCCATCCTGAGGGAAAAACTGTTTTTT,CSAILREKLFF
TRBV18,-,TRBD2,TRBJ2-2,TGTGCCAGCTCACCACCGCTAGCGGGAGACGGGGAGCTGTTTTTT,CASSPPLAGDGELFF
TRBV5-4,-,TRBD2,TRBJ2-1,TGTGCCAGCAGCTCGGTGGGACTAGCAGCTGAGCAGTTCTTC,CASSSVGLAAEQFF
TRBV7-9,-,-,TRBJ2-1,TGTGCCAGCAGCGACCTGAGGAGCGAGAGTACGACCAATGAGCAGTTCTTC,CASSDLRSESTTNEQFF
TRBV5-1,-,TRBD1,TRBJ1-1,TGCGCCAGCAGCTTGGGGGGACAGGGGACTGAAGCTTTCTTT,CASSLGGQGTEAFF
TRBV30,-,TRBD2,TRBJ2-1,TGTGCCTGGAGTCGGACTAGCGGATACAATGAGCAGTTCTTC,CAWSRTSGYNEQFF
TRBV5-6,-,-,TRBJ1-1,TGTGCCAGCAGCTTGGCGGTGTTGAACACTGAAGCTTTCTTT,CASSLAVLNTEAFF
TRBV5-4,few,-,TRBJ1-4,TGTGCCAGCAGCCCTGGAAGGGGGGGTAACCCAACTAATGAAAAACTGTTTTTT,CASSPGRGGNPTNEKLFF
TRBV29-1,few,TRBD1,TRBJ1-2,TGCAGCGTCGCCGGGACAGGGGTTGCAGCTAACTATGGCTACACCTTC,CSVAGTGVAANYGYTF
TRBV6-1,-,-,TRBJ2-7,TGTGCCAGCAGTGAAGGTACAGCCTACGAGCAGTACTTC,CASSEGTAYEQYF
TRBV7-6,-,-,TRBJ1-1,TGTGCCAGCAGCCTCGGGGAGGGGAACACTGAAGCTTTCTTT,CASSLGEGNTEAFF
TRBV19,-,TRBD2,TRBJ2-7,TGTGCCAGTAGTAGACTAGCGGGAGCCCCAACTTCCTACGAGCAGTACTTC,CASSRLAGAPTSYEQYF
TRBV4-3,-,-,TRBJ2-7,TGCGCCAGCAGCCAAGAGAAGGACTTCAGCGAGCAGTACTTC,CASSQEKDFSEQYF
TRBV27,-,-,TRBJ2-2,TGTGCCAGCAGTCCCGTACTAGGTCCCGGGGAGCTGTTTTTT,CASSPVLGPGELFF
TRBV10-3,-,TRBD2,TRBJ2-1,TGTGCCATCACTCCAGGACTAGCGGGAGTGGGGGTCTACAATGAGCAGTTCTTC,CAITPGLAGVGVYNEQFF
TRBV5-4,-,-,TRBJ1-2,TGTGCCAGCAGTCCGGCGCCGACTGAAGCTAACTATGGCTACACCTTC,CASSPAPTEANYGYTF
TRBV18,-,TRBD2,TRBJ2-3,TGTGCCAGCTCACCAGGACTAGCGGGAGCAGGAGATACGCAGTATTTT,CASSPGLAGAGDTQYF
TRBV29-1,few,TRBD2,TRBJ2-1,TGCAGCGCCGGGGGGGTCTACAATGAGCAGTTCTTC,CSAGGVYNEQFF
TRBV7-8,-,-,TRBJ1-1,TGTGCCAGCAGCTTCCAGCGCACTCTGAACACTGAAGCTTTCTTT,CASSFQRTLNTEAFF
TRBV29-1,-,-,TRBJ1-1,TGCAGCGTTGGCCAGTGGCCTGAAGCTTTCTTT,CSVGQWPEAFF
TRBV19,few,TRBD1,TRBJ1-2,TGTGCCAGTAGTAAGACAGGGTATTATGGCTACACCTTC,CASSKTGYYGYTF
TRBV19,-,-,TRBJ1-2,TGTGCCAGCACCACAGGACAGTTGGGCATGGGGGGCTACACCTTC,CASTTGQLGMGGYTF
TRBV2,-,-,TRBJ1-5,TGTGCCAGCGGGGGCCAGCGTCAGGGACTAATTAGCAATCAGCCCCAGCATTTT,CASGGQRQGLISNQPQHF
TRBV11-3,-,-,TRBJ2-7,TGTGCCAGCAGCTTAGAGGGTAAATGGGGCCACAGGGTTCTTTACGAGCAGTACTTC,CASSLEGKWGHRVLYEQYF
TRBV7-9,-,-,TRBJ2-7,TGTTCCAGCAGTAGTACCCCAGAGCAGTACTTC,CSSSSTPEQYF
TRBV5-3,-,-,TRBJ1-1,TGTGCCAGAGTCAACAGCTTGAACACTGAAGCTTTCTTT,CARVNSLNTEAFF
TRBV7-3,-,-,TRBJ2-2,TGTGCCACCTCGGGAGACAACACCGGGGAGCTGTTTTTT,CATSGDNTGELFF
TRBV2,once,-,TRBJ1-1,TGTGCCAGCAGTGCAGACTTGAACACTGAAGCTTTCTTT,CASSADLNTEAFF
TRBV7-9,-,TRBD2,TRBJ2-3,TGTTCCAGCAGCTTATGGGTTCTAGCGGGAGGAGGGGCGCAGTATTTT,CSSSLWVLAGGGAQYF
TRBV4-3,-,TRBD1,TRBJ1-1,TGCGCCAGCAGCCAACCAGGGACAGGACAAAGCCCCGGTGTAGCTTTCTTT,CASSQPGTGQSPGVAFF
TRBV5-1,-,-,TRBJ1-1,TGCGCCAGCAGCTTGATTCCCCATGCTGAAGCTTTCTTT,CASSLIPHAEAFF
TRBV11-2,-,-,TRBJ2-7,TGTGCCAGCAGCCCCCGGCTAGCGCACTACGAGCAGTACTTC,CASSPRLAHYEQYF
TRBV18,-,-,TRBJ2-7,TGTGCCAGCTCACGACAGGTTTCCTACGAGCAGTACTTC,CASSRQVSYEQYF
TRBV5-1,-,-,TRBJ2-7,TGCGCCAGCAGCTTTTCCAGGGGTTGGGCCTACGAGCAGTACTTC,CASSFSRGWAYEQYF
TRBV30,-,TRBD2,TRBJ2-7,TGTGCCTGGGCCCCTCTGGCGGGGGGGAACGAGCAGTACTTC,CAWAPLAGGNEQYF
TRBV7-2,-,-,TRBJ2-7,TGTGCCAGCAGCTTGCCCCCAGGGCTCGGCGAGCAGTACTTC,CASSLPPGLGEQYF